One and the same sample provided the 21 T cell receptor beta chains below, sequenced in a study of regulatory T cells in long-lasting Graves disease. The time point denotes: newly diagnosed GD, antithyroid drugs for less than 3 months. Extracted RNA from PBMCs served as the source of the TCR library. With iRepertoire HTBI primers and Arm-PCR of CDR3 regions, TCR beta libraries were built. In TCRdb, the multiplex PCR reads were re-called with MiXCR into one record per CDR3 protein. The table records a few hundred thousand distinct CDR3 sequences, 12% of them present only once. The sample was also linked to a second study, of T cells in Graves' hyperthyroidism and ophthalmopathy.

The sample in question was peripheral blood mononuclear cells (PBMCs), obtained at new diagnosis, from a patient treated with antithyroid drugs. All receptors come from a woman younger than 30 with Graves disease.

The sample holds a few counts of this clonotype. DNA of the CDR3: TGTGCCAGCAGTTTAAACAAGGACAGGGGGCTTGTCTATGGCTACACCTTC. This codes for CASSLNKDRGLVYGYTF. The chain combines TRBV27 with TRBJ1-2, with 11 bases that match TRBD1. Unmatched junction bases numbered 9, after V lost 2 bases and J lost 4 bases. Germline V gives CDR1 MNHEY, CDR2 SMNVEV (reference sequence). The length of the CDR3 is 17 residues.

This clonotype was seen many times. This chain links TRBV2 with TRBJ2-2; D possibly corresponds to TRBD1 (5 bases). The length of the CDR3 is 13 residues. Germline V gives CDR1 SNHLY, CDR2 FYNNEI. V lost 7 bases and J lost 1, with 7 bases in between. The CDR3 reads CASITGNTGELFF. CDR3 coding DNA: TGTGCCAGCATAACAGGGAACACCGGGGAGCTGTTTTTT.

The rearrangement uses TRBV4-2 and TRBJ1-1; TRBD1 aligns across 9 bases. The ends lost 0 bases at V and 0 bases at J; junction bases unmatched: 2. Germline V CDR1 and CDR2: LGHNA, YNFKEQ. CDR3 length: 16 residues. The CDR3 region is CASSQETGGMNTEAFF. The CDR3 coding sequence is TGTGCCAGCAGCCAAGAAACAGGGGGCATGAACACTGAAGCTTTCTTT.

V and J are TRBV19 and TRBJ2-7, with D possibly matching TRBD1 (6 bases). Trimming took 5 bases from V and 0 from J, leaving 11 bases between them. Per germline, CDR1 LNHDA and CDR2 SQIVND (reference sequence). The CDR3 consists of 14 residues. This chain's CDR3 is CASSPRTVSYEQYF. CDR3 in DNA: TGTGCCAGTAGTCCACGGACAGTCTCCTACGAGCAGTACTTC.

The chain has TRBV4-1 and TRBJ2-1; D unresolved. The CDR3 length is 16 residues. Germline V CDR1 and CDR2: MGHRA, YSYEKL. With 0 bases removed from V and 5 bases from J, the gap between germline ends came to 14 bases. The CDR3: CASSQEAEWGNNEQFF. The CDR3 nucleotides read TGCGCCAGCAGCCAAGAGGCGGAGTGGGGAAACAATGAGCAGTTCTTC.

The chain couples TRBV3-1 to TRBJ1-6; 8 bases are shared with TRBD1. Germline V lookup: CDR1 LGHDT, CDR2 YNNKEL (reference sequence). This CDR3 comprises 15 residues. The J segment lost 8 bases and the V segment lost 1 base, leaving 4 bases of the junction unmatched. This CDR3 is CASSQGTGRYSPLHF. The CDR3 bases are TGTGCCAGCAGCCAAGGGACAGGGCGTTATTCACCCCTCCACTTT.

This clonotype was counted many times. This chain's CDR3 is CASSTRQGNQPQHF. The CDR3 coding sequence is TGTGCCAGCAGCACAAGACAGGGGAATCAGCCCCAGCATTTT. V and J are TRBV13 and TRBJ1-5, with 8 nucleotides matching TRBD1. J lost 4 bases, V lost 5 bases, and 4 bases had no gene match. CDR1 is PRHDT, CDR2 FYEKMQ, per germline (reference sequence). The CDR3 covers 14 residues.

At least ten counts were recorded for this clonotype. The chain links TRBV6-9 to TRBJ2-1; 7 bases fit TRBD2. Germline loops: CDR1 MNHGY, CDR2 SVAAGI. The CDR3 sequence is 13 residues long. With V trimmed by 3 bases and J by 9 bases, 5 bases remained unmatched. The CDR3 sequence is CASSYLGEGEQFF. The CDR3 DNA reads TGTGCCAGCAGTTACCTCGGGGAGGGTGAGCAGTTCTTC.

This sequence joins TRBV29-1 and TRBJ2-1; TRBD2 matches at 10 bases. Unmatched junction bases numbered 7, after V lost 8 bases and J lost 3 bases. The CDR3 has 14 residues. Germline V gene sequence: CDR1 SQVTM, CDR2 ANQGSEA. For the CDR3, the DNA is TGCAGCTATCAGAGGACTAGCGGCTACAATGAGCAGTTCTTC. It codes for CSYQRTSGYNEQFF.

This chain uses TRBV7-9 with TRBJ1-6; no clear D gene. The CDR3 contains 16 residues. Germline values: CDR1 SEHNR, CDR2 FQNEAQ (reference sequence). Deletions cut 1 base from V and 7 bases from J, with 14 bases between. CDR3 amino acids: CASSLEVKRTNSPLHF. CDR3 nucleotide sequence: TGTGCCAGCAGCTTAGAGGTCAAGCGGACCAATTCACCCCTCCACTTT.

This clonotype occurred many times. V usage is TRBV4-3 and J usage is TRBJ1-1; D is uncertain. V dropped 0 bases and J dropped 2 bases, with 10 bases sitting between them. The CDR3 runs 15 residues. Germline lookup yields CDR1 LGHNA and CDR2 YSLEER. Here the CDR3 reads CASSQDPVSNTEAFF. As DNA, the CDR3 is TGCGCCAGCAGCCAAGACCCCGTTTCCAACACTGAAGCTTTCTTT.

This clonotype was seen many times. The chain links TRBV19 to TRBJ1-5; 10 bases line up with TRBD1. Trimming removed 4 bases from V and 2 bases from J; junction bases left unmatched: 2. The V gene's germline CDR1 is LNHDA and CDR2 SQIVND (reference sequence). The CDR3 consists of 15 residues. This CDR3 is CASSTGTGGNQPQHF. For the CDR3, the DNA is TGTGCCAGTAGTACCGGGACAGGGGGCAATCAGCCCCAGCATTTT.

This clonotype was found many times. This chain uses TRBV10-3 with TRBJ2-1; possible D gene TRBD2, 5 bases. V dropped 11 bases and J dropped 6 bases, with 17 bases sitting between them. Germline CDR1 is ENHRY and CDR2 is SYGVKD. The CDR3 loop spans 13 amino acids. CDR3: CASSVGERNEQFF. CDR3 nucleotides: TGTGCCTCCTCCGTTGGGGAGCGCAATGAGCAGTTCTTC.

This chain links TRBV12-3 or TRBV12-4 with TRBJ2-2, with no clear D. The V end lost 8 bases, the J end lost 0 bases, and 7 bases lay between the germline ends. The CDR3 totals 13 residues. The CDR3 nucleotides read TGTGCCAGCGGGAATACGAACACCGGGGAGCTGTTTTTT. It translates to CASGNTNTGELFF.

This clonotype was seen many times. The rearrangement joins TRBV6-1 to TRBJ2-5; D gene ambiguous. This CDR3 region has 17 residues. V was shortened by 5 bases and J by 0 bases, with 19 bases between the two germline ends. Germline V gene sequence: CDR1 MNHNS, CDR2 SASEGT. The CDR3 loop is CASSQQPAEMYQETQYF. CDR3 coding DNA: TGTGCCAGCAGTCAACAACCGGCGGAGATGTACCAAGAGACCCAGTACTTC.

Notes on this clonotype: One base separates it from a far larger clone, so it is likely a read error. The chain joins TRBV28 to TRBJ2-7; tentative D call: TRBD1 (6 bases). The CDR3 length is 15 residues. The V gene lost 6 bases and the J gene lost 7 bases, with 22 bases spanning the gap. Germline V gene data show CDR1 as MDHEN and CDR2 as SYDVKM. Here the CDR3 reads CASRLAGASYNEQYF. CDR3 DNA sequence: TGTGCCAGCAGGCTAGCAGGGGCCTCCTACAATGAGCAGTACTTC.

The sample holds many counts of this clonotype. The CDR3 loop is CASGWTLAVNQPQHF. The DNA of the CDR3 is TGTGCCAGTGGTTGGACGTTAGCAGTGAATCAGCCCCAGCATTTT. The V and J genes are TRBV19 and TRBJ1-5, with D unclear. Trimming shortened V by 8 bases and J by 4 bases, and 18 bases separated the two germline ends. The CDR3 runs to 15 residues. CDR1 is LNHDA and CDR2 is SQIVND in the germline V gene (reference sequence).

The chain employs TRBV7-9 and TRBJ1-1; the D is unclear. Trimming stripped 0 bases from V and 1 base from J, with 9 bases between. The length of the CDR3 is 15 residues. CDR1 and CDR2 from the germline V gene are SEHNR and FQNEAQ (reference sequence). The CDR3 bases are TGTGCCAGCAGCTTAGCGGTGCCTTGGAACACTGAAGCTTTCTTT. It specifies CASSLAVPWNTEAFF.

The V call is TRBV2, the J call TRBJ1-5; 8 positions match TRBD1. The CDR3 length is 15 residues. V lost 7 bases to trimming and J lost 3 bases; unmatched junction nucleotides: 8. The germline V gene encodes CDR1 SNHLY and CDR2 FYNNEI. The CDR3 loop reads CASKGQGLYNQPQHF. In DNA form, the CDR3 reads TGTGCCAGCAAAGGACAGGGCTTATACAATCAGCCCCAGCATTTT. Full variable domain (rest looked up from reference TRBV2 and TRBJ1-5): EPEVTQTPSHQVTQMGQEVILRCVPISNHLYFYWYRQILGQKVEFLVSFYNNEISEKSEIFDDQFSVERPDGSNFTLKIRSTKLEDSAMYFCASKGQGLYNQPQHFGDGTRLSIL.

This clonotype occurred many times. The chain joins TRBV9 to TRBJ2-2, with D perhaps TRBD1 (6 bases). Trimming took 3 bases from V and 6 from J, leaving 6 bases between them. In germline, CDR1 is SGDLS, CDR2 YYNGEE. This CDR3 region has 12 residues. In nucleotides, the CDR3 is TGTGCCAGCAGCGAGGGGGCCGGGGAGCTGTTTTTT. It translates to CASSEGAGELFF.

This clonotype was counted many times. The chain couples TRBV12-3 or TRBV12-4 to TRBJ1-4; D is undetermined. This CDR3 has 15 residues. The V and J ends lost 3 bases and 8 bases respectively, with 16 bases between them. Here the CDR3 DNA reads TGTGCCAGCAGTTTGATAGCCCAAGGTGGGGAAAAACTGTTTTTT. As protein: CASSLIAQGGEKLFF.